This T cell receptor (beta chain) was retrieved from a study of blood T cell repertoires in COVID-19. Looking at the study overall: Italy, Spain and the United States were the sources of the convalescent and acute COVID-19 samples.

The CDR3 is made up of 13 amino acids. Germline CDR1 is SGHRS and CDR2 is YFSETQ. Trimming shortened V by 2 bases and J by 8 bases, and 11 bases separated the two germline ends. Original data processing: Researchers report that nucleated cell counts were estimated from reference gene primer amplification. Assay: immunoSEQ multiplex PCR; the TCRdb copy retains only in-frame clones and omits some. The D gene and trimming were derived from the DNA, and the V and J assignments and clone size from that table. The top ten hold approximately 2% of the sample, which has 97,000 or so clones, nearly 90% seen once.

This chain joins TRBV5-1 and TRBJ2-1; D is possibly TRBD2 (6 bases). This clonotype originated in a man aged 45-60 years with active COVID-19. Sequencing was done on a sample of peripheral blood. The CDR3: CASSFGGGYEQFF. The CDR3 DNA follows: TGCGCCAGCAGCTTCGGGGGTGGATATGAGCAGTTCTTC.